Each of the 21 T cell receptor beta chains below was sequenced from the same sample in a study of tumor-infiltrating lymphocytes in primary liver carcinoma (dated by TCRdb to 2016 to 2017). For sequencing, an Illumina HiSeq 2500 was employed. TCRbeta-specific cDNA was reverse-transcribed from approximately 500 ng total RNA using a constant-region primer and ProtoScript II reverse transcriptase. Construction of the TCRbeta libraries relied on three nested rounds of multiplex PCR, following a slightly modified ARM-PCR procedure. Each of the first two PCR rounds ran for around 10 cycles using multiplex TRBV1-TRBV30 forward primers together with a Cbeta reverse primer. Using fastp trimming at Q25 and MiXCR clonotype assembly, TCRdb reanalyzed the public sequencing data and kept in-frame beta chains. Entries that share a CDR3 protein sequence are merged under the most common genes and DNA. The sample includes 80,000 or so distinct CDR3 sequences, with about three quarters observed a single time. The leading ten clones occupy roughly 25% of the sample.

Total RNA and DNA were co-extracted without cell sorting from around 20-30 mg of bulk tissue using the AllPrep DNA/RNA mini kit. The sample consisted of tumor-adjacent normal liver tissue. The receptors originated from a man in his forties or fifties with primary liver carcinoma and hepatitis B virus infection.

V and J are TRBV4-2 and TRBJ1-6, with D maybe TRBD1 (5 bases). The CDR3 runs to 14 residues. Germline V lookup: CDR1 LGHNA, CDR2 YNFKEQ. V was shortened by 11 bases and J by 5 bases, with 16 bases between the two germline ends. The CDR3 here is CAGNQAQDNSPLHF. The DNA of the CDR3 is TGTGCCGGCAACCAAGCACAGGATAATTCACCCCTCCACTTT.

This chain uses TRBV5-1 with TRBJ2-6; TRBD1 agrees at 10 bases. CDR1 is SGHRS and CDR2 is YFSETQ in the germline V gene. CDR3 size: 16 residues. V dropped 9 bases and J dropped 8; count of bases not matched to a gene: 14. The CDR3 protein is CATLTGGSSVTNVLTF. The CDR3 DNA is TGCGCCACCTTGACAGGGGGCAGCTCTGTGACCAACGTCCTGACTTTC.

The rearrangement links TRBV4-1 to TRBJ2-2; tentatively, D is TRBD2 (5 bases). Germline V gene data show CDR1 as MGHRA and CDR2 as YSYEKL. Trimming removed 11 bases from V and 6 bases from J, with 19 bases in between. This CDR3 comprises 14 residues. CDR3 sequence: CACSFASSSGELFF. Here the CDR3 DNA reads TGCGCCTGTAGCTTCGCTAGCTCCTCCGGGGAGCTGTTTTTT.

The V gene is TRBV5-4, the J gene TRBJ2-5; maybe TRBD1 (5 bases). This CDR3 has 14 amino acids. Trimming cost V 10 bases and J 5 bases, with 21 bases left between them. The germline gives CDR1 SGHNT, CDR2 YYREEE (reference sequence). CDR3 sequence (DNA): TGTGCCGCCAGCCCAGCACAGGTGGGGGAGACCCAGTACTTC. This encodes CAASPAQVGETQYF.

To note about this clonotype: A much larger clone differs from this one at a single base, so this may be a read error. CDR3 in DNA: TGTGCCGGCAGGGCTAGCGGGACCTACGAGCAGTACTTC. Translation: CAGRASGTYEQYF. The V gene is TRBV28, the J gene TRBJ2-7, with 9 bases aligning to TRBD2. This CDR3 spans 13 amino acids. Germline CDR1 reads MDHEN; CDR2 reads SYDVKM.

As to this clonotype: A much larger clone differs from this one at a single base, so this may be a read error. Given the absence of the conserved phenylalanine or tryptophan at the CDR3 end, a read error is likely. The chain couples TRBV29-1 to TRBJ2-1; no firm D call. The germline V and J ends were trimmed by 4 bases and 6 bases, with 16 bases remaining between them. Germline values: CDR1 SQVTM, CDR2 ANQGSEA. The CDR3 extends over 14 amino acids. The CDR3 nucleotides are TGCAGCGTTGCGGAGACCTCGAGCGTCAATGAGCAGTTCTTA. It specifies CSVAETSSVNEQFL.

The chain has TRBV7-9 and TRBJ2-7; 8 bases align to TRBD1. CDR1 SEHNR and CDR2 FQNEAQ come from the germline V gene (reference sequence). The CDR3 consists of 14 residues. Here the CDR3 DNA reads TGTGCAAGCGGGCCGGGACAGGCCTCCTACGAGCAGTACTTC. It translates to CASGPGQASYEQYF.

In the case of this clonotype: This CDR3 fails to terminate in the conserved phenylalanine or tryptophan, so it likely reflects a read error. The V gene is TRBV11-2, the J gene TRBJ2-5; D remains unclear. Germline V gene data show CDR1 as SGHAT and CDR2 as FQNNGV. This CDR3 has 12 residues. Trimming shortened V by 1 base and J by 7 bases, and 7 bases separated the two germline ends. In DNA form, the CDR3 reads TGTGCCAGCAGCTTAGTCGGTGGGACCCAGTACATC. It encodes CASSLVGGTQYI.

Turning to this clonotype: One junction end disagrees with the germline gene, perhaps due to a read error. The V call is TRBV11-2, the J call TRBJ2-1; D gene uncertain. The CDR3 totals 13 residues. Germline CDR1 reads SGHAT; CDR2 reads FQNNGV. The CDR3 nucleotides are TGTGCCAGTAGCTTTGACGCTGTCTATGAGCAGTTCTTC. It specifies CASSFDAVYEQFF.

As regards this clonotype: Since no conserved phenylalanine or tryptophan closes the CDR3, a read error is the likely cause. CDR3 DNA: TGTGCCAGCAGCCAAGATCAGTCCACTAACGGGACCCAGTACCTT. Translating gives CASSQDQSTNGTQYL. V gene TRBV4-2 combines with J gene TRBJ2-5, with no clear D. Trimming took off 0 bases at V and 7 bases at J, with 15 bases between the two ends. From germline, CDR1 is LGHNA and CDR2 YNFKEQ. The CDR3 sequence is 15 residues long.

Details on this clonotype: The CDR3 ends on some other residue instead of the conserved phenylalanine or tryptophan, so this is likely a read error. Because the CDR3's place on the DNA is in doubt, the DNA is left out and the CDR3 is given as listed by TCRdb. The V and J genes are TRBV29-1 and TRBJ2-5. The CDR3 spans 13 amino acids, including both terminal residues. Per the germline V gene, CDR1 is SQVTM and CDR2 is ANQGSEA. The CDR3: CSIEWSVAETQYI.

This chain uses TRBV6-6 with TRBJ1-2; a possible D gene is TRBD1 (5 bases). Germline CDR1 and CDR2: MNHNY and SVGAGI (reference sequence). The CDR3 loop spans 16 amino acids. The ends were cut back, 7 bases at V and 14 bases at J, with 32 bases in the middle. This chain's CDR3 is CASTHDSYRPDYDYTF. As DNA, the CDR3 is TGTGCCAGCACCCACGACTCCTACAGGCCTGACTATGACTATACCTTC.

This clonotype has just one count. This may be a read error: a much more frequent sequence differs by one nucleotide. J is TRBJ2-7 and V is TRBV28; TRBD1 agrees at 7 bases. The CDR3 runs to 14 residues. CDR1 is MDHEN, CDR2 SYDVKM, per germline. J was trimmed by 4 bases and V by 6 bases; bases with no gene match: 9. The CDR3 spells CASRKGQEWYEQYF. The DNA of the CDR3 is TGTGCCAGCAGAAAAGGACAGGAATGGTACGAGCAGTACTTC.

This clonotype was seen only a few times. This chain joins TRBV6-2 or TRBV6-3 and TRBJ2-7; a possible D gene is TRBD2 (6 bases). Trimming left V 5 bases short and J 3 bases short, with 14 bases between. The length of the CDR3 is 14 residues. Germline V gene lookup returns CDR1 MNHEY and CDR2 SVGEGT. The CDR3 DNA reads as TGTGCCAGCAGTGGGGACTCAAGGGACTACGAGCAGTACTTC. This sequence encodes CASSGDSRDYEQYF.

The gene calls are TRBV13 and TRBJ2-7; unclear D gene. CDR1 is PRHDT and CDR2 is FYEKMQ in the germline V gene (reference sequence). The CDR3 totals 14 residues. Trimming took 3 bases from V and 3 from J, leaving 12 bases between them. In DNA, the CDR3 is TGTGCCAGCAGCTTTTGTAGGGCTAGCTACGAGCAGTACTTC. Amino acids: CASSFCRASYEQYF.

Details on this clonotype: At one end, the junction sequence differs from germline, possibly due to a read error. The rearrangement links TRBV5-6 to TRBJ2-7; 7 positions match TRBD2. CDR1 is SGHDT and CDR2 is YYEEEE in the germline V gene. This CDR3 comprises 15 residues. The CDR3 coding sequence is TGTGCCAGCAGCTATTCCGGGACTAACGGCTACGAGCAGAACTTC. As protein: CASSYSGTNGYEQNF.

Of note for this clonotype: One junction end disagrees with the germline gene, perhaps due to a read error. The CDR3 loop is CASSYIRSDNEQLF. CDR3 nucleotide sequence: TGTGCCAGCAGTTATATCAGGTCAGACAATGAGCAGCTCTTC. The chain combines TRBV6-6 with TRBJ2-1; D uncertain. Germline loops: CDR1 MNHNY, CDR2 SVGAGI (reference sequence). CDR3 length equals 14 residues.

Details on this clonotype: Being one base from a much bigger clone, this may be a read error. The CDR3 is CASSPSSGRGQFF. Written as DNA, the CDR3 is TGTGCCAGCAGTCCCTCTAGCGGGAGGGGGCAGTTCTTC. The chain employs TRBV28 and TRBJ2-1, with 12 bases fitting TRBD2. CDR1 MDHEN and CDR2 SYDVKM come from the germline V gene. V trimming: 5 bases; J trimming: 12 bases; junction bases outside the gene matches: 5. The CDR3 loop spans 13 amino acids.

Notes on this clonotype: An end of the junction does not agree with germline; a read error may underlie this. The chain employs TRBV10-2 and TRBJ2-3; no definite D call. This CDR3 contains 17 residues. Germline assignment: CDR1 WSHSY and CDR2 SAAADI. The CDR3 nucleotides read TGCGCCAGCAGTCACCCCTACGGCAGAGCTTTCACAGTTACGCAGTATTTT. It translates to CASSHPYGRAFTVTQYF.

To note about this clonotype: A much larger clone lies one base from this, so it may be a read error. The rearrangement links TRBV11-1 to TRBJ2-2; 8 bases are a match to TRBD2. Germline CDR1 and CDR2: SGHAT and FQDESV (reference sequence). The V gene end was trimmed by 2 bases and the J gene end by 5 bases; junction bases not matched to a gene: 4. The CDR3 runs to 15 residues. The CDR3 sequence: CASSLSGGGTGELFF. In DNA, the CDR3 is TGTGCCAGCAGCTTAAGCGGGGGTGGAACCGGGGAGCTGTTTTTT.

This clonotype was observed once. This may come from a read error, since a much larger clone is one base off. The chain links TRBV28 to TRBJ2-5, with D unclear. V was pared by 8 bases and J by 5 bases, with 9 bases between. Germline lookup yields CDR1 MDHEN and CDR2 SYDVKM. The CDR3 consists of 11 residues. The CDR3 nucleotides are TGTGCCAGCGGTAATCCCGAGACCCAGTACTTC. It encodes CASGNPETQYF.